Listed here are 3 T cell receptor beta chains from one sample, sequenced in a study of identical twins. TCRdb ran MiXCR on the 5' RACE reads and lists one entry per CDR3 protein. The sample contains 450,000 or so distinct CDR3 sequences, 24% of which appear only once. Another study also made use of these data, one on T cells expressing NK-cell markers.

Sequencing was carried out using CD4+ T cells sorted from blood. The receptors shown here come from a woman younger than 35 in good health.

The V gene is TRBV29-1, the J gene TRBJ2-7, with 10 nucleotides matching TRBD1. Looked up from germline, CDR1 is SQVTM and CDR2 is ANQGSEA. The CDR3 is 16 amino acids. V lost 7 bases and J lost 7; bases outside the gene matches: 19. CDR3 sequence: CSARRSAGTGDEEQYF. The CDR3 bases are TGCAGCGCTAGGAGGTCCGCCGGGACAGGGGACGAAGAGCAGTACTTC.

This clonotype occurred a few times. The chain uses TRBV5-4 and TRBJ2-7, with TRBD2 matching 9 bases. The germline V gene encodes CDR1 SGHNT and CDR2 YYREEE (reference sequence). The CDR3 loop spans 14 amino acids. V lost 2 bases and J lost 3; bases outside the gene matches: 3. CDR3: CASSFNSGGYEQYF. Here the CDR3 DNA reads TGTGCCAGCAGCTTTAATAGCGGGGGCTACGAGCAGTACTTC.

The CDR3, as DNA: TGTGCCAGCAGCTTAGTAAAACTAGCGGGATACGAGCAGTACTTC. The encoded protein is CASSLVKLAGYEQYF. The rearrangement uses TRBV7-2 and TRBJ2-7, with 10 bases matching TRBD2. Germline CDR1 and CDR2: SGHTA and FQGNSA. With V trimmed by 1 base and J by 4 bases, 4 bases remained unmatched. The CDR3 runs 15 residues.